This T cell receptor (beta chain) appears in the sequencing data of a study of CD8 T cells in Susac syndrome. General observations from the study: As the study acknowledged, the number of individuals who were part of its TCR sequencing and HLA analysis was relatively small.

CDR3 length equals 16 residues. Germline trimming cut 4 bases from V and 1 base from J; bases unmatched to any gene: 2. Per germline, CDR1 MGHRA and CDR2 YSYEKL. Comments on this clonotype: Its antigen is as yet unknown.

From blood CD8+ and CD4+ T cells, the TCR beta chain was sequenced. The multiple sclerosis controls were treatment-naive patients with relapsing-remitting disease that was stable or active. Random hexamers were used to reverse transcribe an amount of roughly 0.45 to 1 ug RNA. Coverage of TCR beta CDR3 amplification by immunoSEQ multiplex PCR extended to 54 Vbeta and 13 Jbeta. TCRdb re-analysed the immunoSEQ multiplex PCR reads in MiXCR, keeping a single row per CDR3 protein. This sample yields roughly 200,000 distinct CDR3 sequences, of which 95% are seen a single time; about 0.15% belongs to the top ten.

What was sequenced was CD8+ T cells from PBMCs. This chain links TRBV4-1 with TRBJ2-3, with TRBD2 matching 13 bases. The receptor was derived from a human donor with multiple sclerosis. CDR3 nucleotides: TGCGCCAGCAGCCCAGGGACTAGCGGGGGCACAGATACGCAGTATTTT. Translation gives CASSPGTSGGTDTQYF.